Below, one T cell receptor beta chain is given with its context. The source material, RNA transcripts, was used to amplify TCR beta CDR3 regions. TCR CDR3 underwent first-round RT-PCR with the HTBI primer set. TCRdb reanalysed the multiplex PCR reads using MiXCR and keeps one entry per CDR3 protein. Of 450,000 to 600,000 distinct CDR3 sequences in the sample, around 15% were seen once. The data are from a study of T cells in Graves' hyperthyroidism and ophthalmopathy. From more than 9 ml of fresh peripheral blood, PBMCs were isolated. The sequence was obtained from a woman aged 40 to 50 with Graves' hyperthyroidism. Material: blood.

The CDR3 bases are TGTGCCAGCAGTTACCCGGGGGCTGAGCAGTTCTTC. Amino acid sequence: CASSYPGAEQFF. V is TRBV6-5 and J is TRBJ2-1; D may be TRBD1 or TRBD2 (6 bases each). V was trimmed by 2 bases and J by 9 bases, leaving 8 bases between them. CDR1 MNHEY and CDR2 SVGAGI come from the germline V gene. This CDR3 contains 12 residues.